Here is one T cell receptor (beta chain) with its context. This sample was taken from a study of blood T cell repertoires in COVID-19. Using immunoSEQ multiplex PCR, the repertoire was profiled, and TCRdb retains in-frame clones only, with some absent. The table records about 300,000 clones, 70% to 90% of them present only once. Sequencing was performed on PBMCs or T cells enriched from blood (not recorded which). This clonotype was sampled from a man in his thirties or forties who had recovered from COVID-19.

The CDR3 DNA is TGTGCCAGCAGTTACTCGAGCGGCAGGGGAGACCAGCCCCAGCATTTT. This gives the protein CASSYSSGRGDQPQHF. The chain uses TRBV6-5 and TRBJ1-5; TRBD1 might be the D (6 bases). Deletions cut 0 bases from V and 7 bases from J, with 16 bases between. CDR1 is MNHEY and CDR2 is SVGAGI in the germline V gene. The CDR3 is made up of 16 amino acids.